This TCR beta chain stems from a study of T cell responses to AZD1222 COVID-19 vaccine. Study-level results: The span of vaccine-associated CD4 TCRs extended across spike, with dominance at 160-218 and 743-854. Unmutated variant regions reportedly attract nearly half of all spike-specific TCRs. No repertoire was sampled before or during the peak T cell response, only after it. Donors skewed white British and female; clonal diversity was possibly underestimated.

The assay was immunoSEQ multiplex PCR, and TCRdb's table has in-frame clones only and misses some. The sample carries 120,000 to 150,000 clones, over 85% recorded once. Concerning this clone: Antigen: not known.

The CDR3 sequence is 15 residues long. Trimming took 4 bases from V and 5 from J; bases not matched to a gene: 6. Germline V CDR1 and CDR2: SGHNT, YYREEE (reference sequence). The rearrangement uses TRBV5-4 and TRBJ1-5, with TRBD1 matching over 10 bases. Sequencing used peripheral blood, obtained on day 0 of AZD1222 vaccination. This sequence originates from an adult in good health. This CDR3 reads CASSTGDRGHQPQHF. As DNA, the CDR3 is TGTGCCAGCAGCACCGGTGACAGGGGGCATCAGCCCCAGCATTTT.